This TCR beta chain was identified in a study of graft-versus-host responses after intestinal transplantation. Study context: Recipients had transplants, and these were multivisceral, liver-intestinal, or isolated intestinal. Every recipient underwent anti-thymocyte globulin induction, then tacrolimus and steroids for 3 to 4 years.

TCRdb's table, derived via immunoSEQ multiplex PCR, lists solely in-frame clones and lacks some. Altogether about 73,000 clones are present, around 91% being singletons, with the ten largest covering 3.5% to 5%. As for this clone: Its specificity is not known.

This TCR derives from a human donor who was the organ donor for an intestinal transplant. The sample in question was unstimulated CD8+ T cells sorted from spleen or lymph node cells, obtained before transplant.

CDR3 nucleotides: TGTGCCAGCAGTTTATCTCCAGGGGGGAATGAGCAGTTCTTC. It specifies CASSLSPGGNEQFF. The rearrangement uses TRBV27 and TRBJ2-1; tentative D call: TRBD1 (7 bases). The CDR3 spans 14 residues. Germline V gene lookup returns CDR1 MNHEY and CDR2 SMNVEV (reference sequence). V shed 0 bases and J shed 7 bases, with 10 bases lying between them.